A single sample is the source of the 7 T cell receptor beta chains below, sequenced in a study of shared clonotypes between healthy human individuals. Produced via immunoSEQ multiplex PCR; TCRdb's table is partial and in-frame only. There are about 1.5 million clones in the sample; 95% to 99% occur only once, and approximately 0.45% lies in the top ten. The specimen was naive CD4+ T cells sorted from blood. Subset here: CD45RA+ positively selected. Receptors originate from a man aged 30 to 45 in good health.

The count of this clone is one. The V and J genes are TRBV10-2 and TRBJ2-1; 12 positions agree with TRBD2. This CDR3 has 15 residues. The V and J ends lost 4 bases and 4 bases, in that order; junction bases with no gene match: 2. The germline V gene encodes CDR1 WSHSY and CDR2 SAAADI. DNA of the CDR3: TGCGCCAGCAGTGCGACTAGCGGGAGTTACAATGAGCAGTTCTTC. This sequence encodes CASSATSGSYNEQFF.

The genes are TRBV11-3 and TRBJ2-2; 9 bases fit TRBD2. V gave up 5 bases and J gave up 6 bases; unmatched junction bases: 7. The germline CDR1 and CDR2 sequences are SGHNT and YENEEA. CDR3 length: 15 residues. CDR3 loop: CASSPSGRRAGELFF. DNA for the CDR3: TGTGCCAGCAGCCCAAGCGGGAGGCGCGCCGGGGAGCTGTTTTTT.

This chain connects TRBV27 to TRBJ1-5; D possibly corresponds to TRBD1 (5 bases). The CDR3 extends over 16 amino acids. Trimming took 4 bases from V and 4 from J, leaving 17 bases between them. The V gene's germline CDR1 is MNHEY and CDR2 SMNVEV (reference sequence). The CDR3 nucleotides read TGTGCCAGCAGTTACGGACAAAATTCCCTTAATCAGCCCCAGCATTTT. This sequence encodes CASSYGQNSLNQPQHF.

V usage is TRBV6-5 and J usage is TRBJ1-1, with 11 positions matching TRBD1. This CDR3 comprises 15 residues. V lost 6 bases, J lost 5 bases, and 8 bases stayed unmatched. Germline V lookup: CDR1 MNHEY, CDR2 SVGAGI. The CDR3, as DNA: TGTGCCAGCAGCCGGGACAGGGGGTTTGGTACTGAAGCTTTCTTT. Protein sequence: CASSRDRGFGTEAFF.

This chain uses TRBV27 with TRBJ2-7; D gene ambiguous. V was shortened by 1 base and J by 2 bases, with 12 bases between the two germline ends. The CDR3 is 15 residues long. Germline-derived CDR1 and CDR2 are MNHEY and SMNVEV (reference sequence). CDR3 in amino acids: CASSLFLGRAYEQYF. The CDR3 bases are TGTGCCAGCAGTTTATTCTTGGGTAGGGCCTACGAGCAGTACTTC.

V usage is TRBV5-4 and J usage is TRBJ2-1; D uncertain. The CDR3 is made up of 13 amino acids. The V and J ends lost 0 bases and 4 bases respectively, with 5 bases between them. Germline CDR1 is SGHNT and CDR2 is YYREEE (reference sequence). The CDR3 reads CASSLEIYNEQFF. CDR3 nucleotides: TGTGCCAGCAGCTTGGAAATTTACAATGAGCAGTTCTTC.

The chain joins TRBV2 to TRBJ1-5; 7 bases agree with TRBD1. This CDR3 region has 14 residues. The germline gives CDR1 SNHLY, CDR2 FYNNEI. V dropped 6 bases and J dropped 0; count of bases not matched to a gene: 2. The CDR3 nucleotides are TGTGCCAGCAGGGGACAGCTTAGCAATCAGCCCCAGCATTTT. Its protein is CASRGQLSNQPQHF.